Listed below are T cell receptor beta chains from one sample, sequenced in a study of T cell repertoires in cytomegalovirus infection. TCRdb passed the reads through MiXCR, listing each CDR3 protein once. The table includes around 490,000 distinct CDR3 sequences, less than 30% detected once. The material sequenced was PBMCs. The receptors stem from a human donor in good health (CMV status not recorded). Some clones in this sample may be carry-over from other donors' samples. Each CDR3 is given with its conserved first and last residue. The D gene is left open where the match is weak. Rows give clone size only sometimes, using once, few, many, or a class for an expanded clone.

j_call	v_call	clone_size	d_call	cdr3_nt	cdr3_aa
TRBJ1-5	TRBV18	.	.	TGTGCCAGCCACCTTACAGGGACTAGTCAGCCCCAGCATTTT	CASHLTGTSQPQHF
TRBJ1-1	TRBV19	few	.	TGTGCCAGTAGTTCAGGGTCCTTCACTGAAGCTTTCTTT	CASSSGSFTEAFF
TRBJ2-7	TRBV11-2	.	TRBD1	TGTGCCAGCAGCTTCGGACAGGGGCAGAGTGAGCAGTACTTC	CASSFGQGQSEQYF
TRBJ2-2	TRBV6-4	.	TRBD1	TGTGCCAGCGGAGGGACAGGGTCCTCCTTCGCCGGGGAGCTGTTTTTT	CASGGTGSSFAGELFF
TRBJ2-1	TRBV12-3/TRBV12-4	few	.	TGTGCCAGCAGTGTGAAGCCACGTGCGGGCCCGACTAGCTCCTACAATGAGCAGTTCTTC	CASSVKPRAGPTSSYNEQFF
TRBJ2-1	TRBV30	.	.	TGTGCCTGGAGTGTAAGTAGGCTCAATGAGCAGTTCTTC	CAWSVSRLNEQFF
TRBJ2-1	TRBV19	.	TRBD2	TGTGCCAGTAGTATCGGACTAGGCTGGAGCTCCTACAATGAGCAGTTCTTC	CASSIGLGWSSYNEQFF
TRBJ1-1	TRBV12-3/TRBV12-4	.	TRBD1	TGTGCCAGCAGTTCAGGGGGCGCAGGGAGAGGAACTGAAGCTTTCTTT	CASSSGGAGRGTEAFF
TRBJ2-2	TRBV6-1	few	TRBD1	TGTGCCAGCAGTTTGGACAGGGCGAACACCGGGGAGCTGTTTTTT	CASSLDRANTGELFF
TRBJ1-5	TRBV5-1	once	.	TGCGCCAGCAGCTTGATGGGACAAACCAATCAGCCCCAGCATTTT	CASSLMGQTNQPQHF
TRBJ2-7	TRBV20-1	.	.	TGCAGTGCTAGCCCCGGGGGCCCAAATTACGAGCAGTACTTC	CSASPGGPNYEQYF
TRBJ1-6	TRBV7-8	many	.	TGTGCCAGCAGCACCACAGGGAGCTCCTATAATTCACCCCTCCACTTT	CASSTTGSSYNSPLHF
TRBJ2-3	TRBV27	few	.	TGTGCCAGCAGTGCCGGGACCACCAGATACACGCAGTATTTT	CASSAGTTRYTQYF
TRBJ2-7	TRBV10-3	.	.	TGTGCCATCAGTGAGTCGACTCGAGGGGGCTACGAGCAGTACTTC	CAISESTRGGYEQYF
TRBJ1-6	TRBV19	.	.	TGTGCCAGTAGGACGTCGGACAGAGGACGTGCGCCCCTCCACTTT	CASRTSDRGRAPLHF
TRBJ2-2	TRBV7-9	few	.	TGTGCCAGCAGTCTCCGGGGCGGGACGAACACCGGGGAGCTGTTTTTT	CASSLRGGTNTGELFF
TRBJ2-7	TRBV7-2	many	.	TGTGCCAGCAGCTTAGTGAGCTACGAGCAGTACTTC	CASSLVSYEQYF
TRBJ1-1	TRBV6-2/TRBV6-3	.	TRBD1	TGTGCCAGCAGTTACTCGTATCTTGGGGACAGACAGGGGAACACTGAAGCTTTCTTT	CASSYSYLGDRQGNTEAFF
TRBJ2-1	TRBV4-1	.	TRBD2	TGTGCCAGCAGCCAACTCGGACTAGCGGGAGCCCCCCGCTCCTACAATGAGCAGTTCTTC	CASSQLGLAGAPRSYNEQFF
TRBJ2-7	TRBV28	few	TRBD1	TGTGCCAGCAGTTTACCGGGACAGGGATGGTACGAGCAGTACTTC	CASSLPGQGWYEQYF
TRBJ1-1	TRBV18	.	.	TGTGCCAGCTCTCGACAGCTCACTGAAGCTTTCTTT	CASSRQLTEAFF
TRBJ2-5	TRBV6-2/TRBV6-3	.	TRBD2	TGTGCCAGCAGTCCAACTTGGACTAGCGGGAGAGGGGAGACCCAGTACTTC	CASSPTWTSGRGETQYF
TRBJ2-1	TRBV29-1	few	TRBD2	TGCAGCCTAACCGGGAGGGGGGCCAATGAGCAGTTCTTC	CSLTGRGANEQFF
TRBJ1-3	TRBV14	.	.	TGTGCCAGCAGCCCCCGGACATACAGCTCTGGAAACACCATATATTTT	CASSPRTYSSGNTIYF
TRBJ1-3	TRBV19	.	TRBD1	TGTGCCAGTAGTATGAGGGACAGGGCGCCGTACCTCTCTGGAAACACCATATATTTT	CASSMRDRAPYLSGNTIYF
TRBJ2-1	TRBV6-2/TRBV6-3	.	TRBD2	TGTGCCAGCAGTTTGACTAGCGGGAGAGAAGGGGGGGACAATGAGCAGTTCTTC	CASSLTSGREGGDNEQFF
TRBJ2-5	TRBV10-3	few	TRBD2	TGTGCCCGCCGTCTAGCGGGAGGAACGAGAGAGGAGACCCAGTACTTC	CARRLAGGTREETQYF
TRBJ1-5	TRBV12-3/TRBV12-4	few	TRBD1	TGTGCCAGCAGCCAATCGGACAGGGACATGCGGCCCCAGCATTTT	CASSQSDRDMRPQHF
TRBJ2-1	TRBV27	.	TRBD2	TGTGCCAGCGGGCCAAGGACTAGCGGTTTCTACAATGAGCAGTTCTTC	CASGPRTSGFYNEQFF
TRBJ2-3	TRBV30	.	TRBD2	TGTGCCTGGAGTTTAGACGAGCGGGAAGCGCAGTATTTT	CAWSLDEREAQYF
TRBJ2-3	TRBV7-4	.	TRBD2	TGTGCCAGCAGCTTACCCTCCCCGCGACTAGCGGGCAGCACAGATACGCAGTATTTT	CASSLPSPRLAGSTDTQYF
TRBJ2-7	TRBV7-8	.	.	TGTGCCAGCAGCTTAAGGACTAACTCCTACGAGCAGTACTTC	CASSLRTNSYEQYF
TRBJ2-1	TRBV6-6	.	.	TGTGCCAGCAGGACGGAGGGGAACTCCTACAATGAGCAGTTCTTC	CASRTEGNSYNEQFF
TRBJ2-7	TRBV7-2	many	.	TGTGCCAGCAGCCCACGGGAGATTAACCACGAGCAGTACTTC	CASSPREINHEQYF
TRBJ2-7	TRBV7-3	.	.	TGTGCCAGCAGCTTAACAGGGAGGCTTTCCTACGAGCAGTACTTC	CASSLTGRLSYEQYF
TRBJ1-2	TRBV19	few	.	TGTGCCAGTAGTATATTTGGGACACCCGGCGGCTATGGCTACACCTTC	CASSIFGTPGGYGYTF
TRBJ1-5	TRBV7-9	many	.	TGTGCCAGCAGCTTATCAGGGTTGGCTCAGCCCCAGCATTTT	CASSLSGLAQPQHF
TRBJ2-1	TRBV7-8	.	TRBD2	TGTGCCAGCAGCTTAGATGGGTGGACTAGCGGGAGTCGGAGTGAGCAGTTCTTC	CASSLDGWTSGSRSEQFF
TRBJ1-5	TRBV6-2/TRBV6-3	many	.	TGTGCCAGCAGTTACGCCGGGGGCGGTCAGCCCCAGCATTTT	CASSYAGGGQPQHF
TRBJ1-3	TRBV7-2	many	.	TGTGCCAGCAGTAAAACAGCGAGCTCTGGAAACACCATATATTTT	CASSKTASSGNTIYF